The clone carrying this TCR beta chain has at least ten counts. Its antigen is undetermined. The cDNA was synthesized by 5'RACE incorporating 10-nucleotide random UMIs. One entry per CDR3 protein results from TCRdb running MiXCR on the 5' RACE reads. The table has 85,000 to 110,000 distinct CDR3 sequences, approximately 11% seen once. This entry comes from a study of neurological immune-mediated disorders. Time point noted: longitudinal time-point 3. A total of 2 million PBMCs stored at -80 degrees C provided the unsorted libraries. Whole-study findings and limits: The most TCR clonal expansion was seen in HTLV-1-associated myelopathy, whereas the least was seen in multiple sclerosis, below the level in healthy controls. Private repertoires in all groups were suggested by the absence of shared CDR3 amino acid sequences among expanded clones across subjects.

The specimen sequenced was PBMCs. This clonotype originated in a female donor with HTLV-1-associated myelopathy (HAM/TSP).

This chain's CDR3 is CAAASGGSTDTQYF. In nucleotides, the CDR3 is TGTGCCGCCGCGTCGGGGGGCAGCACAGATACGCAGTATTTT. The chain recombines TRBV10-3 with TRBJ2-3; D is possibly TRBD2 (7 bases). Germline CDR1 is ENHRY and CDR2 is SYGVKD. CDR3 length equals 14 residues. V was shortened by 11 bases and J by 0 bases, with 15 bases between the two germline ends.